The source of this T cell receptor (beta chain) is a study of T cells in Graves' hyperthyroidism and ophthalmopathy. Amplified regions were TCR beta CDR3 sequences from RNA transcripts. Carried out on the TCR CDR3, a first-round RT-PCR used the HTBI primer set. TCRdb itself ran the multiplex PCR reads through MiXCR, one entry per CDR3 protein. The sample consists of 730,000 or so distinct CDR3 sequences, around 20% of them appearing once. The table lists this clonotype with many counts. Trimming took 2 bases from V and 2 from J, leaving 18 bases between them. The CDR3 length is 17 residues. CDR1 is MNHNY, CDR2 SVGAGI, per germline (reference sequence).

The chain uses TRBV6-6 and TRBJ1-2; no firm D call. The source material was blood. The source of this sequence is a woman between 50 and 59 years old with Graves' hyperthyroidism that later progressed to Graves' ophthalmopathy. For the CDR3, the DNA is TGTGCCAGCAGTTACATAGATGCGGGTTGGGTGAACTATGGCTACACCTTC. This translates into CASSYIDAGWVNYGYTF.